This TCR beta chain comes out of a study of cytomegalovirus exposure and HLA in healthy donors. Generated by immunoSEQ multiplex PCR, the TCRdb table keeps only in-frame clones and is missing some. The table records about 260,000 clones, 80% to 95% of them present only once. As concerns this clone: Its antigen remains unknown.

Notes on the study in general: A list of about 160 TCR beta chains associated with cytomegalovirus was given.

The receptor's source is a woman aged 30 to 39 in good health and CMV-seronegative. Specimen: PBMCs.

The CDR3 loop is CASSQDLTGGYEQYF. The DNA for the CDR3 is TGCGCCAGCAGCCAAGATTTGACAGGGGGCTACGAGCAGTACTTC. J is TRBJ2-7 and V is TRBV4-1, with 9 bases matching TRBD1. From germline, CDR1 is MGHRA and CDR2 YSYEKL. The CDR3 extends over 15 amino acids. Trimming removed 0 bases from V and 3 bases from J; junction bases left unmatched: 3.